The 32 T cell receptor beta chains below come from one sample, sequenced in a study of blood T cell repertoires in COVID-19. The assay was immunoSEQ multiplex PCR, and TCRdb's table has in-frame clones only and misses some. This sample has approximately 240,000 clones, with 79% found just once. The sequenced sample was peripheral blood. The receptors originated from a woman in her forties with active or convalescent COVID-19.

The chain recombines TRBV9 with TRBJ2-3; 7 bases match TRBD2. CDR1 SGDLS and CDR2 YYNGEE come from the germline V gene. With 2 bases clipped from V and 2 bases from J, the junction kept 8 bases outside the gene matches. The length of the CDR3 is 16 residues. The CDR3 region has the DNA TGTGCCAGCAGCGTCGGGCACACTAGCGACACAGATACGCAGTATTTT. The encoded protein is CASSVGHTSDTDTQYF.

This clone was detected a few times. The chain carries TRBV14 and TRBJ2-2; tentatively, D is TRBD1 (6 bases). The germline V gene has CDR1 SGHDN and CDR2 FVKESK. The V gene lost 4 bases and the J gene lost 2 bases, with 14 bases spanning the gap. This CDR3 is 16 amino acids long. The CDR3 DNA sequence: TGTGCCAGCAGCCCCCTGGACAGTTTTAACACCGGGGAGCTGTTTTTT. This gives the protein CASSPLDSFNTGELFF.

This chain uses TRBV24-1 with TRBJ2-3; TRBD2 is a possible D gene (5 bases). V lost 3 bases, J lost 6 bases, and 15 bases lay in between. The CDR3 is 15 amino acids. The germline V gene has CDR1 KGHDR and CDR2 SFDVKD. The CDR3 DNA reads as TGTGCCACCAGTGATAGCAGAGCCCGAGGGGATACGCAGTATTTT. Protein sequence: CATSDSRARGDTQYF.

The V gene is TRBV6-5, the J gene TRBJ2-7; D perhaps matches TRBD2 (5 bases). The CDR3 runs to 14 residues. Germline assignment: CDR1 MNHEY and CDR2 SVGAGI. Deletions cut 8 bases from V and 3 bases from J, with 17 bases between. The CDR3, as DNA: TGTGCCAGCTCCCACGGGGATGAGATCTACGAGCAGTACGTC. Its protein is CASSHGDEIYEQYV.

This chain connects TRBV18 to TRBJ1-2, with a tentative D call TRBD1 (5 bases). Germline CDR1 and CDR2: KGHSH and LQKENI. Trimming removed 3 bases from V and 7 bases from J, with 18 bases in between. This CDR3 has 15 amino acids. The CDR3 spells CASSPRQPTRGGYTF. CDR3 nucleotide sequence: TGTGCCAGCTCACCGAGACAGCCCACCCGTGGTGGCTACACCTTC.

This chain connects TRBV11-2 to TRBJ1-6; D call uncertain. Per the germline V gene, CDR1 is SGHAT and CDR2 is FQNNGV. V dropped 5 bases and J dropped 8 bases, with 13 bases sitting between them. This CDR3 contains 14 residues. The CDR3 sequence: CASSLVSSDSPLHF. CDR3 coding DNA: TGTGCCAGCAGCCTTGTGAGTTCGGATTCACCCCTCCACTTT.

CDR3 amino acids: CASVPLPGHNLWGNEKLFF. For the CDR3, the DNA is TGTGCCAGCGTCCCCCTACCGGGACATAACCTTTGGGGTAATGAAAAACTGTTTTTT. The V gene is TRBV28, the J gene TRBJ1-4; possible D gene TRBD1, 6 bases. Trimming left V 8 bases short and J 4 bases short, with 29 bases between. The CDR3 has 19 residues. The germline V gene has CDR1 MDHEN and CDR2 SYDVKM.

CDR3: CAWSAKTGMNTEAFF. As DNA, the CDR3 is TGTGCCTGGAGTGCGAAGACAGGGATGAACACTGAAGCTTTCTTT. This sequence joins TRBV30 and TRBJ1-1, with TRBD1 matching 7 bases. CDR1 GTSNPN and CDR2 SVGIG come from the germline V gene (reference sequence). The CDR3 runs to 15 residues. V dropped 1 base and J dropped 0; count of bases not matched to a gene: 5.

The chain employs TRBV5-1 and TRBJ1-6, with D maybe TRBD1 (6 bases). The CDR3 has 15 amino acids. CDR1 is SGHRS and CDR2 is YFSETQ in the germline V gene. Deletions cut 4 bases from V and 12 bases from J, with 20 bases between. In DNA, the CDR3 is TGCGCCAGCAGCCTCGGTTCAGGGGAAAGGGGACCCCTCCACTTT. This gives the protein CASSLGSGERGPLHF.

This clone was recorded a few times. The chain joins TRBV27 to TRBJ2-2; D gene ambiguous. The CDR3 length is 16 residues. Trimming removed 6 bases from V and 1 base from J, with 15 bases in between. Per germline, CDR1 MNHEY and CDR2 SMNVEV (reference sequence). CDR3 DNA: TGTGCCAGCAGACGAAAAAGTGGCGGGAACACCGGGGAGCTGTTTTTT. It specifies CASRRKSGGNTGELFF.

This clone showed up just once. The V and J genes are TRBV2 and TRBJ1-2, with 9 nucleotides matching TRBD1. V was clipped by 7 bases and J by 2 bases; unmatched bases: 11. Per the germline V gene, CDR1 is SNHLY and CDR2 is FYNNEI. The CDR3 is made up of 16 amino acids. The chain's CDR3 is CASTITRGQGNYGYTF. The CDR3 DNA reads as TGTGCCAGCACAATCACCCGAGGACAGGGGAACTATGGCTACACCTTC.

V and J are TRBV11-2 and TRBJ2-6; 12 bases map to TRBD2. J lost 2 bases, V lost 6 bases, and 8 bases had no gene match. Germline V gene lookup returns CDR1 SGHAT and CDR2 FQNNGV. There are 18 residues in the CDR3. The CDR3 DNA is TGTGCCAGCAGTTTTGGACTAGCGGGACGGGCTGGGGCCAACGTCCTGACTTTC. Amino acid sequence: CASSFGLAGRAGANVLTF.

This CDR3 is CASSPTGWLRDTEAFF. Here the CDR3 DNA reads TGTGCCAGCTCACCGACAGGCTGGCTAAGGGACACTGAAGCTTTCTTT. This sequence joins TRBV18 and TRBJ1-1, with D possibly being TRBD1 (6 bases). The CDR3 consists of 16 residues. Trimming stripped 3 bases from V and 3 bases from J, with 17 bases between. Germline-derived CDR1 and CDR2 are KGHSH and LQKENI.

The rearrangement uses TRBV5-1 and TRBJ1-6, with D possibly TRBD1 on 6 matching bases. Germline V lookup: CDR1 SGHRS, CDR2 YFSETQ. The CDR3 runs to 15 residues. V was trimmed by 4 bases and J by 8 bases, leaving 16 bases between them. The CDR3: CASSLEFRGDSPLHF. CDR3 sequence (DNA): TGCGCCAGCAGCCTGGAATTCAGGGGTGATTCACCCCTCCACTTT.

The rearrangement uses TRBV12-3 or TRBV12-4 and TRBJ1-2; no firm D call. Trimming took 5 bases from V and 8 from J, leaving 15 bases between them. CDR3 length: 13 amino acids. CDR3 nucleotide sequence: TGTGCCAGCAGTCCCGGCCCTTCGAGGGGCTACACCTTC. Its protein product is CASSPGPSRGYTF.

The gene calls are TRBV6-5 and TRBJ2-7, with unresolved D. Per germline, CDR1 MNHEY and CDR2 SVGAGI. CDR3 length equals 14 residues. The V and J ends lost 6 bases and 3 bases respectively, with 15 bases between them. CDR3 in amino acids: CASRITGSLYEQYV. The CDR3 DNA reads TGTGCCAGCAGAATAACCGGGTCCCTCTACGAGCAGTACGTC.

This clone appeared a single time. Here the CDR3 reads CASSEPGQIGVYGYTF. The CDR3 DNA reads as TGTGCCAGCAGTGAGCCGGGACAGATCGGCGTCTATGGCTACACCTTC. The V call is TRBV6-1, the J call TRBJ1-2, with 7 bases matching TRBD1. V dropped 3 bases and J dropped 4; count of bases not matched to a gene: 11. The CDR3 totals 16 residues. Germline V gives CDR1 MNHNS, CDR2 SASEGT.

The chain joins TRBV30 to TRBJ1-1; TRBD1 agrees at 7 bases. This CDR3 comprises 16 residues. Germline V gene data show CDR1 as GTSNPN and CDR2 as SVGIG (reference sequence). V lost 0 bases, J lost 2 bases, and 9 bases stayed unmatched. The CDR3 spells CAWSVFAGTVNTEAFF. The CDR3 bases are TGTGCCTGGAGTGTATTCGCCGGGACAGTCAACACTGAAGCTTTCTTT.

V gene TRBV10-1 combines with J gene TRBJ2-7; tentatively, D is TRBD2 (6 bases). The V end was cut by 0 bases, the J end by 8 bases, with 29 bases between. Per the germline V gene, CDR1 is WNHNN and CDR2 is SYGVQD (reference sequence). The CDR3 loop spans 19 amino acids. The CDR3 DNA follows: TGCGCCAGCAGTGAGTCGGCATCCGCCTTCCAGGAGGGTGGTGGTAAGCAGTACTTC. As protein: CASSESASAFQEGGGKQYF.

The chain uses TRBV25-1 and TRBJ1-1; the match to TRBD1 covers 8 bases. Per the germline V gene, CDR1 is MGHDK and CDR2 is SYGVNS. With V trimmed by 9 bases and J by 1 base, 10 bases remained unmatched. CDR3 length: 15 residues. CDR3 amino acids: CASVQGVNANTEAFF. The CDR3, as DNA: TGTGCCAGTGTACAGGGGGTGAATGCGAACACTGAAGCTTTCTTT.

This CDR3 is CASTTGGNLYNSPLHF. In DNA form, the CDR3 reads TGTGCCAGCACCACGGGGGGGAACTTGTATAATTCACCCCTCCACTTT. The rearrangement joins TRBV6-6 to TRBJ1-6; possibly TRBD1 for D (5 bases). Trimming stripped 7 bases from V and 4 bases from J, with 17 bases between. The CDR3 spans 16 residues. Per germline, CDR1 MNHNY and CDR2 SVGAGI (reference sequence).

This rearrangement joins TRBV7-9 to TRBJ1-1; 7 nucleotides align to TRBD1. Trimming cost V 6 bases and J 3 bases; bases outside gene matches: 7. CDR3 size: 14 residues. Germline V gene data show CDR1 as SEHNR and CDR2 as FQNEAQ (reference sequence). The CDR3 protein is CASRLTGTDTEAFF. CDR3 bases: TGTGCCAGCAGGCTGACAGGGACGGACACTGAAGCTTTCTTT.

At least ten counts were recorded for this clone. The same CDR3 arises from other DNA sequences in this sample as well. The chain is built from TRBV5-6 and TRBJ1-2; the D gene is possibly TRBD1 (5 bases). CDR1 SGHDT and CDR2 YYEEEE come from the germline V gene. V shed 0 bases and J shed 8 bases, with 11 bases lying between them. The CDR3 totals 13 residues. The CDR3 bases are TGTGCCAGCAGCTTGGTGTCAGGGTACGGCTACACCTTC. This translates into CASSLVSGYGYTF.

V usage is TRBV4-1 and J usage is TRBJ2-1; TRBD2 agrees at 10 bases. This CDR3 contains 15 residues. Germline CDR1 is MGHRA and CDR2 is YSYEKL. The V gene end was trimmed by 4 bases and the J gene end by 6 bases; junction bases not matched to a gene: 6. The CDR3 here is CASSLAGGRLNEQFF. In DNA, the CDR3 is TGCGCCAGCAGCCTAGCGGGGGGACGACTCAATGAGCAGTTCTTC.

This chain's CDR3 is CASSPGQNYNEQFF. The CDR3 nucleotides are TGCGCCAGCAGCCCGGGACAGAATTACAATGAGCAGTTCTTC. V usage is TRBV5-1 and J usage is TRBJ2-1, with TRBD1 matching over 7 bases. With V trimmed by 4 bases and J by 4 bases, 5 bases remained unmatched. This CDR3 is built from 14 residues. Germline V lookup: CDR1 SGHRS, CDR2 YFSETQ.

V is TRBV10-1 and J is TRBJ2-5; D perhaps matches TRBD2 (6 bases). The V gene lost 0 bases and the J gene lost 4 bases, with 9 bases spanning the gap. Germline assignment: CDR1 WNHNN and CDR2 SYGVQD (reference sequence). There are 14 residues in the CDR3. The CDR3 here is CASSESRGGETQYF. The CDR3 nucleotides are TGCGCCAGCAGTGAGTCGCGGGGCGGAGAGACCCAGTACTTC.

Here the CDR3 DNA reads TGCGCCAGCAGCTTGGGACAGGGTGCCCAGCCCCAGCATTTT. Translated: CASSLGQGAQPQHF. The rearrangement links TRBV5-1 to TRBJ1-5; 7 nucleotides agree with TRBD1. Looked up from germline, CDR1 is SGHRS and CDR2 is YFSETQ. J lost 7 bases, V lost 0 bases, and 4 bases had no gene match. The CDR3 contains 14 residues. Full variable domain (outside the CDR3, taken from reference TRBV5-1 and TRBJ1-5): KAGVTQTPRYLIKTRGQQVTLSCSPISGHRSVSWYQQTPGQGLQFLFEYFSETQRNKGNFPGRFSGRQFSNSRSEMNVSTLELGDSALYLCASSLGQGAQPQHFGDGTRLSIL.

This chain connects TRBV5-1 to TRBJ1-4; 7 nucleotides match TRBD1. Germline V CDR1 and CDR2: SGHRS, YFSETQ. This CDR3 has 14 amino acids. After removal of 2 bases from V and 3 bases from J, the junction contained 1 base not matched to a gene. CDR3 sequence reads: CASSLDRANEKLFF. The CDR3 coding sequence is TGCGCCAGCAGCTTAGACAGGGCTAATGAAAAACTGTTTTTT.

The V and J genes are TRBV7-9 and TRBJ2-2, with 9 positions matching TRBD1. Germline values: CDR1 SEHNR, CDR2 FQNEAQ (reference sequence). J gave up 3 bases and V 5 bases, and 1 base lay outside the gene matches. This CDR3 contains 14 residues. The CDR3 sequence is CASSRTGDTGELFF. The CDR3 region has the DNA TGTGCCAGCAGCCGGACAGGGGACACCGGGGAGCTGTTTTTT.

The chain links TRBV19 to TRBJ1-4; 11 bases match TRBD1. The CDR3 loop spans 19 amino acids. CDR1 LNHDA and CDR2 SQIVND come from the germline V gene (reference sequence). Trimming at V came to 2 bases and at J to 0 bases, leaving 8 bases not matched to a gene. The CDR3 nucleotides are TGTGCCAGTAGTATAATGGTTGGACAGGGGGCTGCAACTAATGAAAAACTGTTTTTT. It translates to CASSIMVGQGAATNEKLFF. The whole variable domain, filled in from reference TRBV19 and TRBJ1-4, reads DGGITQSPKYLFRKEGQNVTLSCEQNLNHDAMYWYRQDPGQGLRLIYYSQIVNDFQKGDIAEGYSVSREKKESFPLTVTSAQKNPTAFYLCASSIMVGQGAATNEKLFFGSGTQLSVL.

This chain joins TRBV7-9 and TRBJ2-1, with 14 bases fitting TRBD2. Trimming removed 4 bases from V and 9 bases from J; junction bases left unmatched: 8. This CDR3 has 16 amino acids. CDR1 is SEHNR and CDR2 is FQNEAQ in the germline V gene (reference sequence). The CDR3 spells CASSSPGLAGVSEQFF. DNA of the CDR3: TGTGCCAGCAGCTCACCGGGACTAGCGGGGGTTAGTGAGCAGTTCTTC.

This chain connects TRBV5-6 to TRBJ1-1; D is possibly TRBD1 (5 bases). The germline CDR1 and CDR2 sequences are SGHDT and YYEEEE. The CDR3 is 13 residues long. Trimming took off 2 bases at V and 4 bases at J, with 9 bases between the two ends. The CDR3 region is CASSFLGATEAFF. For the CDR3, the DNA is TGTGCCAGCAGCTTTTTAGGGGCCACTGAAGCTTTCTTT.